This entry is about one T cell receptor beta chain. As yet, its antigen is unknown. Researchers amplified the TCR beta CDR3 regions from RNA transcripts. The study used the HTBI primer set for a first-round RT-PCR of the TCR CDR3. TCRdb independently ran MiXCR on the multiplex PCR reads; one entry per CDR3 protein. This table has about 300,000 distinct CDR3 sequences, around 20% appearing once. This sample is drawn from a study of T cells in Graves' hyperthyroidism and ophthalmopathy. Study-wide results and caveats: Most thyroid clonotypes that were expanded above 0.001 also turned up in blood.

Germline CDR1 reads SGHAT; CDR2 reads FQDESV (reference sequence). Trimming pared 2 bases from V and 0 bases from J, leaving 3 bases between. CDR3 length: 13 amino acids. From more than 9.5 ml of fresh peripheral blood, PBMCs were isolated. Sequencing was carried out using blood. The chain is built from TRBV11-1 and TRBJ2-3; D not resolved. This TCR was recovered from a man aged 50 or older with Graves' ophthalmopathy. In nucleotides, the CDR3 is TGTGCCAGCAGCTTATTGAGCACAGATACGCAGTATTTT. Protein: CASSLLSTDTQYF.